A selection of T cell receptor beta chains follows, all from one sample in a study of beta chain features in type 1 diabetes. Profiling relied on immunoSEQ multiplex PCR, and the TCRdb table lists in-frame clones only, not all of them. The sample lists about 330,000 clones; approximately 11% were seen once. The sample consisted of naive CD4+ T cells from blood. These receptors all come from a woman in her thirties in good health. Both conserved end residues are part of each CDR3. Each record gives: J gene, V gene, D gene, clone size, CDR3 length, CDR3 DNA, CDR3 protein. D genes are given only for firm matches. The size entry is marked missing in some rows and otherwise reads once, few, many or a size class.

TRBJ2-5	TRBV19	TRBD1	NA	13	TGTGCCAGTAGTGCGACAGGGTTCGAGACCCAGTACTTC	CASSATGFETQYF
TRBJ2-7	TRBV19	TRBD1	few	14	TGTGCCAGTAGTACCGGGACAGGGGCCTACGAGCAGTACTTC	CASSTGTGAYEQYF
TRBJ2-1	TRBV19	NA	few	16	TGTGCCAGTAGTATGAGAATGAGGACTCCCTACAATGAGCAGTTCTTC	CASSMRMRTPYNEQFF
TRBJ1-5	TRBV6-5	NA	NA	15	TGTGCCAGCGGGCGGGACGGAGGGGGGGATCAGCCCCAGCATTTT	CASGRDGGGDQPQHF
TRBJ2-5	TRBV7-9	NA	NA	14	TGTGCCAGCAGCTTAGCGAGCCACCAAGAGACCCAGTACTTC	CASSLASHQETQYF
TRBJ2-3	TRBV5-1	NA	once	13	TGCGCCAGCAGCTTGACCAGCAGGCATACGCAGTATTTT	CASSLTSRHTQYF
TRBJ1-2	TRBV30	TRBD1	NA	13	TGTGCCTGGAGTGCAGATACAGGGGGTGGCTACACCTTC	CAWSADTGGGYTF
TRBJ2-1	TRBV7-9	NA	NA	14	TGTGCCAGCAGCTTATGGCCCGAGGGTAATGAGCAGTTCTTC	CASSLWPEGNEQFF
TRBJ2-4	TRBV7-6	TRBD2	few	17	TGTGCCAGCAGTCCTGGACTAGCGGGAGTAGCCAAAAACATTCAGTACTTC	CASSPGLAGVAKNIQYF
TRBJ2-7	TRBV7-6	NA	NA	12	TGTGCCAGCAGCTTAAATAGATACGAGCAGTACTTC	CASSLNRYEQYF
TRBJ2-3	TRBV18	NA	NA	14	TGTGCCAGCTCCGAGACAGCTAGCACAGATACGCAGTATTTT	CASSETASTDTQYF
TRBJ1-2	TRBV27	TRBD1	NA	17	TGTGCCAGCAGTTCCCGGGACAGGGGGCTCGCTAACTATGGCTACACCTTC	CASSSRDRGLANYGYTF
TRBJ2-4	TRBV15	TRBD1	NA	16	TGTGCCACCAACCCCAGGACAGGGTCCGCCAAAAACATTCAGTACTTC	CATNPRTGSAKNIQYF
TRBJ2-3	TRBV15	TRBD2	NA	16	TGTGCCACCAGCAGCGGACTAGCGGGAGGAGCAGATACGCAGTATTTT	CATSSGLAGGADTQYF
TRBJ2-5	TRBV14	NA	NA	13	TGTGCCAGCAGCCCAGGCCCCCAAGAGACCCAGTACTTC	CASSPGPQETQYF
TRBJ2-1	TRBV30	TRBD2	few	13	TGTGCCTGTGGACTAGCGGGAGAGGGTGAGCAGTTCTTC	CACGLAGEGEQFF
TRBJ1-1	TRBV5-4	NA	NA	17	TGTGCCAGCAGCTTGGGAGGGCGGTGGGCCATGAACACTGAAGCTTTCTTT	CASSLGGRWAMNTEAFF
TRBJ2-5	TRBV28	TRBD2	few	18	TGTGCCAGCAGTTTCGGACTAGCGGGAGGGGACAAACAAGAGACCCAGTACTTC	CASSFGLAGGDKQETQYF
TRBJ1-1	TRBV29-1	NA	NA	11	TGCAGCGTTTCACAGGGCGCTGAAGCTTTCTTT	CSVSQGAEAFF
TRBJ2-7	TRBV7-2	TRBD2	few	15	TGTGCCAGCAGCGCTCCTAGCGGGAGTCTCTACGAGCAGTACTTC	CASSAPSGSLYEQYF
TRBJ2-7	TRBV5-4	TRBD2	NA	15	TGTGCCAGCAGCCCGGGACTAGCGGGAGAATACGAGCAGTACTTC	CASSPGLAGEYEQYF
TRBJ2-1	TRBV12-5	TRBD2	NA	13	TGTGCTAGTGGGACTAGCGGTTACAATGAGCAGTTCTTC	CASGTSGYNEQFF
TRBJ1-4	TRBV30	NA	few	16	TGTGCCTGGAGCAGGATTCCTGTTGCAACTAATGAAAAACTGTTTTTT	CAWSRIPVATNEKLFF
TRBJ2-6	TRBV6-1	TRBD1	few	14	TGTGCCAGCAACTTAAACAGGGGGCACAACGTCCTGACTTTC	CASNLNRGHNVLTF
TRBJ2-7	TRBV7-9	TRBD1	many	14	TGTGCCAGCAGCTTTGGCCAGGGGGCAGGGGAGCAGTACTTC	CASSFGQGAGEQYF
TRBJ2-4	TRBV19	NA	few	10	TGTGCCAGTAGCCAGGACATTCAGTACTTC	CASSQDIQYF
TRBJ2-7	TRBV18	TRBD1	NA	18	TGTGCCAGCTCACCAGGGCCTCCGAGTGGGACAGCCGCCTACGAGCAGTACTTC	CASSPGPPSGTAAYEQYF
TRBJ1-2	TRBV9	NA	few	11	TGTGCCAGCAGCGGACAGTATGGCTACACCTTC	CASSGQYGYTF
TRBJ2-1	TRBV28	TRBD1	few	16	TGTGCCAGCAGCAAAGGGGGCAGGGGGCGCGGGAATGAGCAGTTCTTC	CASSKGGRGRGNEQFF
TRBJ1-2	TRBV18	TRBD1	NA	13	TGTGCCAGCTCATCGACAGGGGGCAGTGGCTACACCTTC	CASSSTGGSGYTF
TRBJ2-3	TRBV21-1	NA	NA	14	TGTGCCAGCAGCCAAAGACTAGCGGGGGATACGCAGTATTTT	CASSQRLAGDTQYF
TRBJ2-1	TRBV5-4	TRBD2	NA	15	TGTGCCAGCAGCGCCGCATATAGCGGGAGAGGTGAGCAGTTCTTC	CASSAAYSGRGEQFF
TRBJ2-7	TRBV7-7	NA	few	15	TGTGCTAGCAGCTTAGCGTTAGATCAGGGCCACGAGCAGTACTTC	CASSLALDQGHEQYF
TRBJ1-2	TRBV28	NA	NA	15	TGTGCCAGCAGCCCTCCCGGCAGAGAGGGCTATGGCTACACCTTC	CASSPPGREGYGYTF